This passage covers 19 T cell receptor beta chains from one sample sequenced in a study of molecular identifiers for immune sequencing clone quantification (dated by TCRdb to between 2018 and 2020). The library came from PCR. This sample was sequenced with a NextSeq 500. Through fastp at Q25 and MiXCR, TCRdb rebuilt clones from the public reads, retaining in-frame beta chains. A single entry per CDR3 protein holds the most common genes and DNA from its merged rows. This sample comprises about 630,000 distinct CDR3 sequences, roughly 23% of them detected only once. In total, the top ten clones hold about 0.8% of the sample. Sequencing was performed on naive CD8+ T cells from blood, with Jurkat cell RNA spiked in. In light of the paper, this sample's cell subset or site label describes: FACS-sorted CD8+CD4-CCR7+CD45RA+ naive T cells. The source of these receptors is a human donor in good health. Some libraries in this study had Jurkat cell RNA spiked in.

In the case of this clonotype: Since a much larger clone is just one base distant, this may be a read error. V gene TRBV30 combines with J gene TRBJ2-1; D may be TRBD2 (5 bases). The CDR3 loop spans 13 amino acids. V lost 1 base and J lost 5, with 9 bases in between. The germline V gene has CDR1 GTSNPN and CDR2 SVGIG (reference sequence). The CDR3 sequence: CAWSASSHNEQFF. For the CDR3, the DNA is TGTGCCTGGAGTGCTAGCTCACACAATGAGCAGTTCTTC.

The chain carries TRBV4-3 and TRBJ2-7; 8 positions agree with TRBD1. The CDR3 sequence is 15 residues long. The V gene's germline CDR1 is LGHNA and CDR2 YSLEER. The V segment lost 4 bases and the J segment 0 bases; nucleotides outside the gene matches: 5. As DNA, the CDR3 is TGCGCCAGCAGCCCTTCGACAGGGGCCTCCTACGAGCAGTACTTC. It specifies CASSPSTGASYEQYF.

The chain is built from TRBV7-6 and TRBJ2-2, with TRBD1 identical over 7 bases. The V gene end was trimmed by 5 bases and the J gene end by 6 bases; junction bases not matched to a gene: 12. The germline CDR1 and CDR2 sequences are SGHVS and FNYEAQ. The length of the CDR3 is 16 residues. The CDR3 is CASSMPSGTVSGELFF. The CDR3, as DNA: TGTGCCAGCAGCATGCCTTCCGGGACAGTGTCCGGGGAGCTGTTTTTT.

The chain carries TRBV11-3 and TRBJ2-1; tentatively, D is TRBD1 or TRBD2 (5 bases each). Trimming took off 5 bases at V and 2 bases at J, with 16 bases between the two ends. The CDR3 extends over 16 amino acids. In germline, CDR1 is SGHNT, CDR2 YENEEA. The CDR3 reads CASSKSGRGAYNEQFF. The CDR3 bases are TGTGCCAGCAGCAAATCGGGTCGAGGGGCCTACAATGAGCAGTTCTTC.

On this clonotype itself: This may be a read error: a much more frequent sequence differs by one nucleotide. The genes are TRBV7-2 and TRBJ2-3; 10 bases are shared with TRBD2. Germline V gives CDR1 SGHTA, CDR2 FQGNSA. The CDR3 has 16 residues. J lost 2 bases, V lost 8 bases, and 10 bases had no gene match. The CDR3: CASGAWTSGYTDTQYF. CDR3 in DNA: TGTGCCAGCGGCGCCTGGACTAGCGGATACACAGATACGCAGTATTTT.

This clonotype was detected a few times. One base away lies a much larger clone, so this may be a sequencing read error. Because the CDR3 is missing its conserved closing phenylalanine or tryptophan, this is likely a read error. The gene calls are TRBV5-6 and TRBJ2-7, with D tentatively TRBD1 (6 bases). The CDR3 covers 12 residues. The V gene's germline CDR1 is SGHDT and CDR2 YYEEEE. V was pared by 5 bases and J by 5 bases, with 11 bases between. The CDR3 DNA is TGTGCCAGCAGTTCACAGGGAGACGAGCAGTACCTC. It encodes CASSSQGDEQYL.

In the case of this clonotype: A read error may be the cause here, since a much bigger clone is one base away. The V call is TRBV20-1, the J call TRBJ1-3; D is unresolved. Germline CDR1 is DFQATT and CDR2 is SNEGSKA (reference sequence). CDR3 length: 15 amino acids. DNA for the CDR3: TGCGGTGCTAGCAGTCCAGTAGGAACTGGAAACACCATATATTTT. Translation: CGASSPVGTGNTIYF.

Turning to this clonotype: This may stem from a read error, because a much larger clone lies one nucleotide away. The rearrangement links TRBV28 to TRBJ1-1; D is unresolved. The germline CDR1 and CDR2 sequences are MDHEN and SYDVKM. Trimming cost V 5 bases and J 10 bases, with 11 bases left between them. The CDR3 consists of 11 residues. The CDR3 loop reads CASSIEAAAFF. The DNA of the CDR3 is TGTGCCAGCAGTATCGAAGCTGCAGCTTTCTTT.

The chain carries TRBV3-1 and TRBJ1-1; D is unclear. Germline assignment: CDR1 LGHDT and CDR2 YNNKEL (reference sequence). This CDR3 region has 13 residues. Deletions cut 8 bases from V and 6 bases from J, with 16 bases between. The CDR3 coding sequence is TGTGCCAGCTCCAGCCTACAATACTCTGAAGCTTTCTTT. It codes for CASSSLQYSEAFF.

This clonotype was observed a single time. The junction does not match germline at one end; this may be a read error. The chain uses TRBV20-1 and TRBJ2-3; 10 positions agree with TRBD2. The CDR3 contains 18 residues. Germline V gene data show CDR1 as DFQATT and CDR2 as SNEGSKA (reference sequence). CDR3 in amino acids: CSARGLAGVFLSTDPQSF. The CDR3 DNA reads TGCAGTGCCAGGGGGCTAGCGGGAGTGTTTCTGAGCACAGATCCGCAGTCTTTT.

This rearrangement joins TRBV6-5 to TRBJ2-1; 8 bases line up with TRBD2. Germline loops: CDR1 MNHEY, CDR2 SVGAGI. The CDR3 is 16 residues long. V was clipped by 0 bases and J by 7 bases; unmatched bases: 8. The CDR3 sequence is CASSYSTLADDNEQFF. CDR3 in DNA: TGTGCCAGCAGTTACTCGACACTAGCGGATGATAATGAGCAGTTCTTC.

In its sample, this clonotype was seen many times. The chain is built from TRBV7-9 and TRBJ2-7, with D unresolved. Germline CDR1 and CDR2: SEHNR and FQNEAQ (reference sequence). Deletions cut 4 bases from V and 0 bases from J, with 13 bases between. CDR3 length: 15 residues. CDR3 in amino acids: CASSSSAVLSYEQYF. The CDR3 DNA follows: TGTGCCAGCAGCTCCAGTGCGGTCCTCTCCTACGAGCAGTACTTC.

This clonotype was observed many times. V gene TRBV11-3 combines with J gene TRBJ2-3, with a possible D match to TRBD1 (6 bases). Trimming pared 5 bases from V and 3 bases from J, leaving 9 bases between. The CDR3 consists of 13 residues. Germline CDR1 SGHNT, CDR2 YENEEA. The DNA of the CDR3 is TGTGCCAGCAGCCAGGGGACAACAGATACGCAGTATTTT. This sequence encodes CASSQGTTDTQYF.

This clonotype was seen repeatedly, ten times or more. The chain combines TRBV7-2 with TRBJ2-5; D is unresolved. This CDR3 is 17 amino acids long. Germline loops: CDR1 SGHTA, CDR2 FQGNSA. With 3 bases removed from V and 3 bases from J, the gap between germline ends came to 20 bases. This chain's CDR3 is CASSFFTPPGRKETQYF. The CDR3 DNA reads TGTGCCAGCAGCTTTTTCACCCCCCCCGGCAGAAAAGAGACCCAGTACTTC. The full variable domain, rest sourced from reference TRBV7-2 and TRBJ2-5, is GAGVSQSPSNKVTEKGKDVELRCDPISGHTALYWYRQSLGQGLEFLIYFQGNSAPDKSGLPSDRFSAERTGGSVSTLTIQRTQQEDSAVYLCASSFFTPPGRKETQYFGPGTRLLVL.

The sample holds one count of this clonotype. The chain combines TRBV7-2 with TRBJ2-5; TRBD2 might be the D (6 bases). Trimming left V 5 bases short and J 2 bases short, with 24 bases between. The CDR3 spans 18 residues. Germline V lookup: CDR1 SGHTA, CDR2 FQGNSA. CDR3 region: CASSLTPLAGRIQETQYF. As DNA, the CDR3 is TGTGCCAGCAGCCTTACTCCGTTGGCGGGGAGGATACAAGAGACCCAGTACTTC. The whole variable domain, filled in from reference TRBV7-2 and TRBJ2-5, reads GAGVSQSPSNKVTEKGKDVELRCDPISGHTALYWYRQSLGQGLEFLIYFQGNSAPDKSGLPSDRFSAERTGGSVSTLTIQRTQQEDSAVYLCASSLTPLAGRIQETQYFGPGTRLLVL.

The chain uses TRBV9 and TRBJ1-2; 8 bases line up with TRBD1. The CDR3 contains 15 residues. V shed 0 bases, J shed 7 bases, and the junction held 8 bases outside the gene matches. The germline V gene has CDR1 SGDLS and CDR2 YYNGEE. The CDR3 loop reads CASSVGPGGSFGYTF. In DNA, the CDR3 is TGTGCCAGCAGCGTAGGGCCAGGGGGCTCCTTTGGCTACACCTTC.

This clonotype was counted only a few times. This chain uses TRBV12-3 or TRBV12-4 with TRBJ2-7; the D gene is possibly TRBD2 (5 bases). With 8 bases removed from V and 2 bases from J, the gap between germline ends came to 13 bases. The CDR3 loop spans 13 amino acids. The CDR3 spells CASGPAGAYEQYF. The CDR3 DNA follows: TGTGCCAGCGGCCCGGCGGGTGCCTACGAGCAGTACTTC.

This clonotype has only a few counts. J is TRBJ2-3 and V is TRBV28, with 13 bases fitting TRBD2. The CDR3 runs to 17 residues. In germline, CDR1 is MDHEN, CDR2 SYDVKM. V was pared by 6 bases and J by 1 base, with 7 bases of the junction left unmatched. The DNA of the CDR3 is TGTGCCAGCAGCCGTGGACTAGCGGGAGTCGGCACAGATACGCAGTATTTT. Its translation is CASSRGLAGVGTDTQYF. Supplemented by reference TRBV28 and TRBJ2-3, the full variable domain reads DVKVTQSSRYLVKRTGEKVFLECVQDMDHENMFWYRQDPGLGLRLIYFSYDVKMKEKGDIPEGYSVSREKKERFSLILESASTNQTSMYLCASSRGLAGVGTDTQYFGPGTRLTVL.

This chain joins TRBV4-3 and TRBJ1-5; D might be TRBD1 (6 bases). Trimming stripped 3 bases from V and 2 bases from J, with 17 bases between. Germline V gene data show CDR1 as LGHNA and CDR2 as YSLEER. This CDR3 has 17 amino acids. The chain's CDR3 is CASSHRTYREGNQPQHF. As DNA, the CDR3 is TGCGCCAGCAGCCACCGGACCTACAGGGAAGGCAATCAGCCCCAGCATTTT.